This TCR beta chain was identified in a study of T cell changes during pregnancy in multiple sclerosis. Profiling relied on immunoSEQ multiplex PCR, and the TCRdb table lists in-frame clones only, not all of them. Of under 75,000 clones listed, 80% to 95% are singletons. Per the germline V gene, CDR1 is LNHNV and CDR2 is YYDKDF (reference sequence). The CDR3 loop spans 15 amino acids. J was trimmed by 10 bases and V by 5 bases; bases with no gene match: 9. This sequence was found in a female donor with multiple sclerosis, enrolled in a pregnancy study. The specimen was CD4+ T cells from peripheral blood mononuclear cells, collected after pregnancy. The V gene is TRBV15, the J gene TRBJ1-4; 11 bases are shared with TRBD1. This chain's CDR3 is CATSPGDRGIGKLFF. For the CDR3, the DNA is TGTGCCACCAGCCCTGGGGACAGGGGGATAGGAAAACTGTTTTTT.